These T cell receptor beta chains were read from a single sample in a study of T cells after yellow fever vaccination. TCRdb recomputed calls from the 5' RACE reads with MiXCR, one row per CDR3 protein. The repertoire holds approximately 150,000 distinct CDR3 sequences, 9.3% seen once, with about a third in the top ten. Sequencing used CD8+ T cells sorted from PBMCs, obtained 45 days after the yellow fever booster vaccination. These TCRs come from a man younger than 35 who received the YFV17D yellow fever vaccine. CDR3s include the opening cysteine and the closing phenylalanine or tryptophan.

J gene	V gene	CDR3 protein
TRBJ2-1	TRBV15	CATSTTVYSGGVAYNEQFF
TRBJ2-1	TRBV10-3	CAITDRGGNEQFF
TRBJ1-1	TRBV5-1	CASSTGGENTEAFF
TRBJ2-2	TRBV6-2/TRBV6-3	CASSWTLGGTDTGELFF
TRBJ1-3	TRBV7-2	CASSAAGVTIYF
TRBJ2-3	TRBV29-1	CSVERSSGGAADTQYF
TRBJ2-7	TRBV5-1	CASSLAGRGLSYEQYF
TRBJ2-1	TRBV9	CASSPYVAGGGEQFF
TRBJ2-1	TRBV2	CASAAQAGGYNEQFF
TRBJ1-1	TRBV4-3	CASSQGTGGGTEAFF